Listed below are T cell receptor beta chains from one sample, sequenced in a study of control samples from healthy donors and cancer patients. Measured with immunoSEQ multiplex PCR; TCRdb has only the in-frame clones, and not every one. The table records 100,000 to 150,000 clones, roughly 92% of them present only once. The material sequenced was blood. The receptors here all came from a man aged 18 to 35 in good health. The CDR3 runs from the conserved cysteine through the conserved F or W. A D gene is named only where the DNA matches it firmly. Not all rows give a size; the values are once, few, many and, for expanded clones, a class.

j_gene,d_gene,abundance,v_gene,CDR3nt,CDR3aa
TRBJ1-1,NA,once,TRBV5-1,TGCGCCAGCAGCTTGACAGGGACCCGTGGTACTGAAGCTTTCTTT,CASSLTGTRGTEAFF
TRBJ1-2,NA,NA,TRBV5-1,TGCGCCAGCAGCCAACGAAGCGACAGGGGCTACACCTTC,CASSQRSDRGYTF
TRBJ2-5,NA,NA,TRBV28,TGTGCCAGCAGTTTTTTGGGGGGGGCCTGGGAGACCCAGTACTTC,CASSFLGGAWETQYF
TRBJ1-6,TRBD1,NA,TRBV30,TGTGCCTGGACCCCCTGGACCGCAGGGGGCCTTTCACCCCTCCACTTT,CAWTPWTAGGLSPLHF
TRBJ2-1,NA,NA,TRBV2,TGTGCCGGCTCTAGGACCCTCTGGGGTTACAATGAGCAGTTCTTC,CAGSRTLWGYNEQFF
TRBJ1-1,NA,NA,TRBV19,TGTGCCAGTAGTATAGATTTTTTAAGTTGGAACACTGAAGCTTTCTTT,CASSIDFLSWNTEAFF
TRBJ2-3,TRBD2,NA,TRBV2,TGTGCCAGCAGGGGACTAGCGGGGGGATATACGCAGTATTTT,CASRGLAGGYTQYF
TRBJ1-1,NA,NA,TRBV10-2,TGCGCCAGCAGGACGGCGTGGGGGAAGAACACTGAAGCTTTCTTT,CASRTAWGKNTEAFF
TRBJ2-1,TRBD2,NA,TRBV7-2,TGTGCCAGCAGCTTGCCGGGACTAGCGGGGGTACACAATGAGCAGTTCTTC,CASSLPGLAGVHNEQFF
TRBJ2-1,NA,NA,TRBV3-1/TRBV3-2,TGTGCCAGCAGCCCCACGGGGAATGAGCAGTTCTTC,CASSPTGNEQFF
TRBJ1-6,NA,NA,TRBV7-3,TGTGCCAACCAGGCGGATCTCTATAATTCACCCCTCCACTTT,CANQADLYNSPLHF
TRBJ1-1,TRBD1,NA,TRBV19,TGTGCCAGTAGTATCGGGGGGACAGGGTCGGGCACTGAAGCTTTCTTT,CASSIGGTGSGTEAFF
TRBJ1-5,TRBD1,once,TRBV7-2,TGTGCCAGCAGCTTAGAGACAGGGATCAATCAGCCCCAGCATTTT,CASSLETGINQPQHF
TRBJ1-2,NA,few,TRBV12-3/TRBV12-4,TGTGCCAGCAGTTTCGGGGACTATGGCTACACCTTC,CASSFGDYGYTF
TRBJ1-5,NA,NA,TRBV4-1,TGCGCCAGCGCAGAGACCAGTGAAACAAGGCAGCCCCAGCATTTT,CASAETSETRQPQHF
TRBJ2-1,NA,NA,TRBV6-5,TGTGCCAGCAGTTACTCGGAAAAGTACAATGAGCAGTTCTTC,CASSYSEKYNEQFF
TRBJ2-7,NA,NA,TRBV19,TGTGCCAGTAGTATGAGGAGCCTCAACTCCTACGAGCAGTACTTC,CASSMRSLNSYEQYF
TRBJ2-7,TRBD1,NA,TRBV2,TGTGCCAGCAGAGGGACAGCGGCGGACTACGAGCAGTACTTC,CASRGTAADYEQYF
TRBJ2-2,TRBD1,NA,TRBV5-1,TGCGCCAGCAAGGTGGGGACAGGGGTCCCCGGGGAGCTGTTTTTT,CASKVGTGVPGELFF
TRBJ2-7,NA,NA,TRBV7-9,TGTGCCAGCAGCTTAGTGGGAAGCGGCTACGAGCAGTACTTC,CASSLVGSGYEQYF
TRBJ2-5,TRBD1,NA,TRBV6-2/TRBV6-3,TGTGCCAGCAGTCGAGCGGGACAGGGGGTAGAGACCCAGTACTTC,CASSRAGQGVETQYF
TRBJ2-1,NA,NA,TRBV12-3/TRBV12-4,TGTGCCAGCAGTTTAGTTAGTGAGCAGTTCTTC,CASSLVSEQFF
TRBJ1-4,NA,NA,TRBV25-1,TGTGCCAGCAGATCTATAGGGGGGGATGAAAAACTGTTTTTT,CASRSIGGDEKLFF
TRBJ2-1,TRBD2,NA,TRBV3-1/TRBV3-2,TGTGCCAGCAGCCAGGAATTGGGACTAGCGCGCTACAATGAGCAGTTCTTC,CASSQELGLARYNEQFF
TRBJ1-1,NA,NA,TRBV9,TGTGCCAGCAGCGTAGCTCCGGGAAGCACTGAAGCTTTCTTT,CASSVAPGSTEAFF
TRBJ1-1,NA,NA,TRBV24-1,TGTGCCACCAGTGATTTTGGTTGGTACAGGGCGAATTTGAACACTGAAGCTTTCTTT,CATSDFGWYRANLNTEAFF
TRBJ1-1,NA,NA,TRBV15,TGTGCCACCAGCAGAGATCGGGCCAGCACTGAAGCTTTCTTT,CATSRDRASTEAFF
TRBJ2-2,NA,NA,TRBV30,TGTGCCTGGAGTGGGGGGCTCCTGTCCAACACCGGGGAGCTGTTTTTT,CAWSGGLLSNTGELFF
TRBJ1-1,NA,once,TRBV14,TGTGCCAGCAGCCAAGGAGGAGGGATTATTGAAGCTTTCTTT,CASSQGGGIIEAFF
TRBJ2-2,TRBD2,few,TRBV2,TGTGCCAGCAGCCCGGTTCTAGCGGGGGCCGGGGAGCTGTTTTTT,CASSPVLAGAGELFF
TRBJ1-1,NA,NA,TRBV3-1/TRBV3-2,TGTGCCAGCAGCCAAGGTGGAGTGGGTGAAGCTTTCTTT,CASSQGGVGEAFF
TRBJ2-5,NA,NA,TRBV27,TGTGCCAGCAGTTTATTTACTAGCTTGGAGACTCAGTACTTC,CASSLFTSLETQYF